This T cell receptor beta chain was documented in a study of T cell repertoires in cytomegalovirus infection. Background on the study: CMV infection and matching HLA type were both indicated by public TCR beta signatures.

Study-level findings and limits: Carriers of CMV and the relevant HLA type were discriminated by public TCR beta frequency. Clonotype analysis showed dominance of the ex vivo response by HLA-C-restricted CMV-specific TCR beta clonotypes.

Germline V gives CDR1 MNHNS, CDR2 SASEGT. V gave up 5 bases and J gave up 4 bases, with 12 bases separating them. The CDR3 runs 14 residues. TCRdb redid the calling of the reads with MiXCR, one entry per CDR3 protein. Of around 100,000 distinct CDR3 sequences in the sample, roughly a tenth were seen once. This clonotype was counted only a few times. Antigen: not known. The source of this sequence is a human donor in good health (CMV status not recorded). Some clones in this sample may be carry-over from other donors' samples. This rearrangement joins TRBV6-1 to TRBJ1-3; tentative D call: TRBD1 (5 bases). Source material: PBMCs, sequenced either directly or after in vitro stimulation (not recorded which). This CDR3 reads CASSSAGRGNTIYF. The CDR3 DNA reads TGTGCCAGCAGTTCGGCGGGGCGCGGAAACACCATATATTTT.